This T cell receptor (beta chain) was captured in a study of long-term antiretroviral therapy in people with HIV. Prior to DNA extraction, the samples held about 0.95-11 million cryopreserved PBMC. A note on this clone: Its antigen is unknown.

Investigators performed immunoSEQ version v3.0 at survey level. Libraries were prepared by immunoSEQ multiplex PCR; TCRdb keeps only in-frame clonotypes and omits some of them. The table has about 20,000 clones, about 86% seen once; the top ten hold 3.5% to 5.5%. The length of the CDR3 is 18 residues. Study observations and caveats: Clones that had undergone expansion before ART prevailed in the repertoire throughout all time points. Once patients were on ART, diversity went higher but still fell short of transplant donor controls.

The source of this sequence is a man aged 60 to 75 with HIV. The chain uses TRBV21-1 and TRBJ2-1; TRBD1 is the table's D call and was not checked against the DNA. TRBV21-1 is termed a pseudogene. Sequences were derived from unsorted PBMCs, sampled 1.3 years after starting antiretroviral therapy. The DNA of the CDR3 is TGTGCCAGCAGCACTATTATCGGCGACAAGAGCTCCTACAATGAGCAGTTCTTC. Residues: CASSTIIGDKSSYNEQFF.